This T cell receptor beta chain was profiled in a study of cytomegalovirus exposure and HLA in healthy donors. Study at large: It was reported in a later analysis that the 120 validation repertoires used the same platform as the roughly 640 first-cohort repertoires. Findings of the study overall: A few of the chains that were CMV-associated were confirmed in vitro to be specific for CMV antigens. Researchers counted around 180 TCR beta chains as cytomegalovirus-associated.

This table comes from immunoSEQ multiplex PCR, and its TCRdb copy is limited to in-frame clones, with some not included. This sample has roughly 330,000 clones, with 87% found just once. The germline gives CDR1 LNHNV, CDR2 YYDKDF (reference sequence). This CDR3 is built from 17 residues. V was trimmed by 0 bases and J by 2 bases, leaving 14 bases between them. Concerning this clone itself: Its cognate antigen is unknown.

The rearrangement links TRBV15 to TRBJ1-5; tentatively, D is TRBD1 (6 bases). Sequenced input: PBMCs. This clonotype was sampled from a woman aged 25 to 39 in good health and CMV-seropositive. CDR3 in amino acids: CATSRDLSGGGNQPQHF. The DNA for the CDR3 is TGTGCCACCAGCAGAGATCTATCGGGGGGCGGCAATCAGCCCCAGCATTTT. Full variable domain (remainder filled in from reference TRBV15 and TRBJ1-5): DAMVIQNPRYQVTQFGKPVTLSCSQTLNHNVMYWYQQKSSQAPKLLFHYYDKDFNNEADTPDNFQSRRPNTSFCFLDIRSPGLGDTAMYLCATSRDLSGGGNQPQHFGDGTRLSIL.